Shown below are 21 T cell receptor beta chains from a single sample sequenced in a study of beta chain features in type 1 diabetes. Study observations and caveats: For Type 1 diabetes patients, all four CD4+ subsets carried TCRB CDR3s that were moderately but significantly shorter.

Expressed TCRB transcripts were sequenced, since all the RNA that had been isolated was reverse transcribed. Clones were read by immunoSEQ multiplex PCR, and TCRdb kept only the in-frame ones, dropping some. Among roughly 700,000 clones listed, around 15% were seen once. No cognate antigen is known for these TCRs. Sequencing used naive CD4+ T cells from blood. These receptors all come from a man younger than 30 with type 1 diabetes.

Only a few counts were recorded for this clone. V usage is TRBV25-1 and J usage is TRBJ2-1; 7 bases align to TRBD2. Germline CDR1 and CDR2: MGHDK and SYGVNS. The ends lost 8 bases at V and 0 bases at J; junction bases unmatched: 16. The CDR3 totals 18 residues. The CDR3 loop reads CASQFRASGDSSYNEQFF. In nucleotides, the CDR3 is TGTGCCAGCCAATTTAGGGCCAGCGGGGATAGCTCCTACAATGAGCAGTTCTTC.

This chain joins TRBV5-6 and TRBJ1-2, with D tentatively TRBD1 (6 bases). With 4 bases removed from V and 8 bases from J, the gap between germline ends came to 12 bases. The CDR3 is made up of 12 amino acids. Per germline, CDR1 SGHDT and CDR2 YYEEEE. The CDR3 coding sequence is TGTGCCAGCAGCCCACCTGGGGGCGGCTACACCTTC. It yields the protein CASSPPGGGYTF.

This clone came up a few times. The chain links TRBV7-2 to TRBJ2-1; D is possibly TRBD1 (6 bases). The germline V gene has CDR1 SGHTA and CDR2 FQGNSA. The CDR3 length is 13 residues. Trimming removed 4 bases from V and 7 bases from J, with 11 bases in between. The CDR3 region has the DNA TGTGCCAGCAGCTGGGACACGGCGAATGAGCAGTTCTTC. Translated, it gives CASSWDTANEQFF.

The chain joins TRBV7-9 to TRBJ2-5; D gene ambiguous. CDR3 size: 11 residues. The V gene's germline CDR1 is SEHNR and CDR2 FQNEAQ (reference sequence). Trimming stripped 2 bases from V and 7 bases from J, with 5 bases between. The CDR3 sequence is CASSLSRTQYF. CDR3 nucleotide sequence: TGTGCCAGCAGCTTAAGCCGGACCCAGTACTTC. The complete variable domain, with remaining parts taken from reference TRBV7-9 and TRBJ2-5, reads DTGVSQNPRHKITKRGQNVTFRCDPISEHNRLYWYRQTLGQGPEFLTYFQNEAQLEKSRLLSDRFSAERPKGSFSTLEIQRTEQGDSAMYLCASSLSRTQYFGPGTRLLVL.

This chain joins TRBV27 and TRBJ1-5; TRBD1 matches 10 bases. The germline CDR1 and CDR2 sequences are MNHEY and SMNVEV (reference sequence). Trimming took 6 bases from V and 5 from J; bases not matched to a gene: 7. The CDR3 has 15 amino acids. The CDR3 region is CASRAPGQGHQPQHF. The CDR3 region has the DNA TGTGCCAGCAGGGCCCCGGGACAGGGGCATCAGCCCCAGCATTTT.

This clone showed up just a few times. The J gene is TRBJ2-1, the V gene TRBV25-1; D call uncertain. This CDR3 is 12 amino acids long. V lost 1 base and J 5 bases, leaving 3 bases between the germline ends. Germline CDR1 MGHDK, CDR2 SYGVNS. The CDR3: CASSELHNEQFF. The CDR3 DNA sequence: TGTGCCAGCAGTGAATTGCACAATGAGCAGTTCTTC.

This sequence joins TRBV9 and TRBJ1-5; TRBD1 matches 7 bases. V was clipped by 3 bases and J by 4 bases; unmatched bases: 4. Germline V CDR1 and CDR2: SGDLS, YYNGEE. The CDR3 sequence is 14 residues long. CDR3 residues: CASSGTGGNQPQHF. CDR3 nucleotide sequence: TGTGCCAGCAGCGGGACAGGCGGGAATCAGCCCCAGCATTTT.

The chain carries TRBV7-2 and TRBJ2-5; no firm D call. The V gene's germline CDR1 is SGHTA and CDR2 FQGNSA. Trimming took off 1 base at V and 4 bases at J, with 4 bases between the two ends. This CDR3 comprises 12 residues. The CDR3 coding sequence is TGTGCCAGCAGCTTAGTGGTAGAGACCCAGTACTTC. Amino acid sequence: CASSLVVETQYF.

This clone was observed a handful of times. The V and J genes are TRBV7-8 and TRBJ2-4; 11 bases align to TRBD1. Trimming cost V 4 bases and J 7 bases; bases outside gene matches: 3. This CDR3 region has 14 residues. Germline lookup yields CDR1 SGHVS and CDR2 FQNEAQ. The CDR3 coding sequence is TGTGCCAGCAGCTCCGGACAGGGGGCTAACATTCAGTACTTC. Translated: CASSSGQGANIQYF.

This clone was recorded a few times. The genes are TRBV11-2 and TRBJ2-1; D not resolved. V was clipped by 2 bases and J by 8 bases, with 10 bases between them. Looked up from germline, CDR1 is SGHAT and CDR2 is FQNNGV. This CDR3 has 13 amino acids. Written as DNA, the CDR3 is TGTGCCAGCAGCTTATCTGCAGAGGATGAGCAGTTCTTC. Amino acids: CASSLSAEDEQFF.

V usage is TRBV2 and J usage is TRBJ2-1, with a weak D call TRBD2 (5 bases). Trimming shortened V by 10 bases and J by 6 bases, and 22 bases separated the two germline ends. CDR1 and CDR2 (germline): SNHLY, FYNNEI. CDR3 length: 15 amino acids. The CDR3 reads CATAGGPYEINEQFF. CDR3 bases: TGTGCCACCGCCGGAGGACCTTACGAGATCAATGAGCAGTTCTTC.

The chain uses TRBV30 and TRBJ2-1; D ambiguous. This CDR3 region has 11 residues. CDR1 is GTSNPN, CDR2 SVGIG, per germline (reference sequence). V shed 8 bases and J shed 2 bases, with 7 bases lying between them. The CDR3 DNA reads as TGTGCCCGCAGCACCTACAATGAGCAGTTCTTC. This translates into CARSTYNEQFF.

The rearrangement joins TRBV2 to TRBJ1-2; D unclear. The CDR3 totals 13 residues. Between the trimmed V and J ends, which lost 6 bases and 2 bases, there was a span of 10 bases. CDR1 SNHLY and CDR2 FYNNEI come from the germline V gene. CDR3 sequence (DNA): TGTGCCAGCAGCACGTCCACAAACTATGGCTACACCTTC. It yields the protein CASSTSTNYGYTF.

The rearrangement joins TRBV4-1 to TRBJ2-3, with TRBD2 identical over 11 bases. This CDR3 has 15 amino acids. Germline V gives CDR1 MGHRA, CDR2 YSYEKL. V trimming: 4 bases; J trimming: 9 bases; junction bases outside the gene matches: 9. The CDR3 sequence is CASSPLLAGADTQYF. The DNA of the CDR3 is TGCGCCAGCAGCCCACTACTAGCGGGGGCCGACACGCAGTATTTT.

There are a few counts of this clone. The chain carries TRBV7-9 and TRBJ1-2; the match to TRBD1 covers 8 bases. Germline-derived CDR1 and CDR2 are SEHNR and FQNEAQ (reference sequence). V lost 3 bases to trimming and J lost 2 bases; unmatched junction nucleotides: 5. CDR3 length: 15 residues. The chain's CDR3 is CASSFTDRGNYGYTF. DNA of the CDR3: TGTGCCAGCAGCTTCACTGACAGGGGAAACTATGGCTACACCTTC.

This clone was counted only a few times. The chain is built from TRBV10-3 and TRBJ2-3; D tentatively reads TRBD1 or TRBD2 (7 bases each). Germline CDR1 ENHRY, CDR2 SYGVKD. The CDR3 runs to 16 residues. Trimming removed 0 bases from V and 5 bases from J, with 15 bases in between. The CDR3 region has the DNA TGTGCCATCAGTGAGTCGCAACAGGGGAGGGGAGATACGCAGTATTTT. Its protein product is CAISESQQGRGDTQYF.

This chain joins TRBV28 and TRBJ1-3; D may be TRBD1 (6 bases). Germline V gives CDR1 MDHEN, CDR2 SYDVKM. The CDR3 is made up of 14 amino acids. V was trimmed by 6 bases and J by 2 bases, leaving 11 bases between them. CDR3 coding DNA: TGTGCCAGCAGGAAACAGGGAGCTGGAAACACCATATATTTT. Protein sequence: CASRKQGAGNTIYF. Supplemented by reference TRBV28 and TRBJ1-3, the full variable domain reads DVKVTQSSRYLVKRTGEKVFLECVQDMDHENMFWYRQDPGLGLRLIYFSYDVKMKEKGDIPEGYSVSREKKERFSLILESASTNQTSMYLCASRKQGAGNTIYFGEGSWLTVV.

A word on this clone: The identical CDR3 is also encoded by other nucleotide sequences in the sample. The chain joins TRBV20-1 to TRBJ1-2; D gene unclear. This CDR3 has 11 residues. V lost 1 base to trimming and J lost 8 bases, with 8 bases between them. Germline V gives CDR1 DFQATT, CDR2 SNEGSKA (reference sequence). The CDR3, as DNA: TGCAGTGCTAGAGGGGCCGGGGGCTACACCTTC. Translating it yields CSARGAGGYTF.

The chain links TRBV30 to TRBJ1-2, with 8 bases aligning to TRBD1. CDR1 is GTSNPN and CDR2 is SVGIG in the germline V gene (reference sequence). The J segment lost 5 bases and the V segment lost 4 bases, leaving 6 bases of the junction unmatched. CDR3 length: 13 residues. The CDR3 spells CAWIPDREYGYTF. The DNA for the CDR3 is TGTGCCTGGATCCCGGACAGGGAATATGGCTACACCTTC.

This clone occurred a few times. V and J are TRBV5-1 and TRBJ2-5; D remains unclear. The CDR3 has 12 amino acids. Germline CDR1 and CDR2: SGHRS and YFSETQ. V was shortened by 0 bases and J by 4 bases, with 4 bases between the two germline ends. CDR3 nucleotide sequence: TGCGCCAGCAGCTTGGCGGCAGAGACCCAGTACTTC. It yields the protein CASSLAAETQYF.

The chain carries TRBV4-2 and TRBJ2-3; TRBD1 aligns across 9 bases. Germline V gene lookup returns CDR1 LGHNA and CDR2 YNFKEQ. The CDR3 is 17 amino acids. Trimming removed 0 bases from V and 6 bases from J; junction bases left unmatched: 10. The CDR3 protein is CASSQELDRGLRDTQYF. For the CDR3, the DNA is TGTGCCAGCAGCCAAGAATTGGACAGGGGCCTCCGGGATACGCAGTATTTT.